The TCR beta chain under discussion was sequenced for a study of cytomegalovirus exposure and HLA in healthy donors (dated by TCRdb to about 2017). Concerning the study at large: In an earlier analysis of 450 to 750 of the donors, 276 Gb of sequence data and 90 million to 120 million unique TCR beta sequences from 180 million or so T cells were reported. On average, 235,054 unique TCR beta nucleotide sequences were sequenced per donor among about 400 genotyped donors of the cohort, with about 19% of those sequences being non-productive. In an earlier analysis of roughly 580 of the donors, high-throughput TCR beta sequencing was used to judge whether each TCR beta V gene segment behaved as functional or pseudogenic. Roughly 5 DR-DQ haplotypes were handled as single units for association and clustering, since linkage in the cohort was strong. An early release covering some 640 HLA-typed donors comprised roughly 300 gigabases of sequencing data and tens of millions of unique TCR sequences. The study used immunosequencing to profile the T cell repertoires of 600 to 850 subjects and linked those repertoires to cytomegalovirus serostatus. Donor age, sex, ethnicity and CMV serostatus were compiled together with the repertoire data. All discovery cohort repertoires had been generated on a single sequencing platform. Along with the roughly 610-subject first cohort, a separate validation cohort of over a hundred different subjects was used. In a later genetic analysis, genome-wide SNP genotypes for 398 of the 666 donors were used, and that subset was treated as a discovery cohort. The number of donors typed differed by locus, with about 629-630 for A, B, C, DRB1 and DQB1, 522 for DQA1, 600 to 610 for DPA1, and approximately 470 for DPB1. Class I and class II HLA loci were covered by the typing at four-digit resolution. The genetic ancestry cluster associated with self-reported Caucasian donors included 81% of the roughly 410 genotyped donors. A later analysis re-analyzed previously published TCR beta repertoires from roughly 630 donors and added high-resolution HLA genotyping to study TCR occurrence patterns. To predict cytomegalovirus infection status, the study combined high-throughput TCR immunosequencing, statistical association of individual TCRs with disease status, and machine learning. In the later analysis, no new phenotypic data were used to find candidate immune exposures; instead, reliance was placed on TCR beta sequences and their occurrence across donors. The aim of the study was to test whether cataloging public T cell receptors could identify signatures of past pathogen exposure. Findings and caveats that apply to the study as a whole: A later analysis associated some 17,000 TCR beta sequences with specific HLA alleles at a false discovery rate of 0.05. The presence/absence analyses assumed that sequencing depth was roughly uniform across donors, and that assumption may not be true. When HLA alleles, especially DR and DQ, strongly co-occurred, attributing TCR associations to individual alleles was difficult. Because the 87-base-pair reads could not distinguish some IMGT-functional V segments, including TRBV6-2 and TRBV6-3, those segments were excluded. A later genetic analysis associated a missense DCLRE1C variant with V-gene and J-gene trimming of TCR beta chains, and an independent cohort replicated the association. In a later analysis, several top co-occurrence clusters were reported to appear linked to parvovirus B19, influenza, CMV and Epstein-Barr virus. Most TCR sequences were observed very rarely across donors, whereas some public TCRs were present in many individuals. The sequencing pipeline was judged likely to have produced a cluster of highly shared sequence variants as a technical artifact. In both the original and validation cohorts, the classifier was reported to diagnose cytomegalovirus status with high specificity and sensitivity. Immune exposure information for the cohort was limited to CMV serostatus. According to a later analysis, most CMV-associated TCR beta chains appeared to be HLA-restricted, and the HLA associations seemed to be driven largely by CMV exposure. The authors suggested that the approach could potentially be extended to other disease states and immunological phenotypes. In vitro tests confirmed that three of the cytomegalovirus-associated TCR beta chains recognize cytomegalovirus antigens. Compared with the approximately 710-donor mean, donors in an Asian-associated ancestry cluster had fewer N-insertions in productive TCRs, according to a later genetic analysis. In a later analysis, HLA-associated TCR beta chains showed more clonal expansion and lower generation probabilities than non-associated chains that were equally common. According to a later analysis, TCR association rates differed among HLA loci, with DRB1 alleles showing the most associated TCRs and HLA-C alleles showing the fewest. The study listed approximately 150 TCR beta chains as associated with cytomegalovirus. Because counts were too low, fewer than 20 rarely observed V segments, including chromosome 9 orphons, were excluded from the earlier analysis of roughly 580 of the donors. Correlated functional status among segregating V segments might be attributable to linkage disequilibrium, but an unknown experimental factor could not be ruled out. Because some donors lacked HLA typing at each locus, the association tests relied only on the typed subset. In this cohort, only TCR beta chains were sequenced, and detectable features were limited by the absence of alpha or paired-chain data. A further reported finding was that TCR beta sequences accurately predicted the HLA-A and HLA-B alleles for most subjects in the first cohort. Broadly in line with IMGT annotations, most TCR beta V segments showed up in productive rearrangements about 87% or about 30% of the time in an earlier analysis of several hundred of the donors.

At the junction V is shortened by 2 bases and J by 3 bases; bases outside the gene matches: 7. The germline V gene (reference sequence) specifies MNHEY as CDR1 and SMNVEV as CDR2. Counted from cysteine to phenylalanine, this CDR3 has 16 amino acids. Kept here is only the CDR3 DNA, which spans 48 bases and is read in frame from base 1. A note on this clone: Its antigen is still unknown. No much larger clone exists at a distance of one base, and base qualities are not known.

The library was built by means of the immunoSEQ multiplex PCR assay. A mixture of 60 forward primers for TCR Vbeta segments and 13 reverse primers for TCR Jbeta segments was used in the multiplex PCR. A multiplex PCR assay on genomic DNA amplified the CDR3 region of rearranged TCR beta genes. On the Illumina HiSeq System, the amplified TCR beta libraries were sequenced as 87-base-pair reads. Regarding the original processing steps: In a later analysis, about 80 million unique TCR beta chains were counted across the roughly 610 repertoires, and about 9.9 million of these chains were shared by at least two donors. To remove PCR and sequencing errors, raw reads were error-corrected and collapsed into unique sequences using a nearest-neighbor algorithm that merged closely related sequences. CDR3 sequences were aligned to IMGT reference sequences to assign V, D and J gene segments. For a sequence to be retained, at least a six-nucleotide match to both a V gene segment and a J gene segment was required. A rearrangement was called productive if the CDR3 had no stop codons and remained in frame with V and J, and every other rearrangement was called non-productive. CDR3 was defined by IMGT convention, running from the second conserved V-encoded cysteine to the conserved J-encoded phenylalanine. In an earlier analysis of 550 to 650 of the donors, sequences lacking an unambiguous match to a single V gene segment were excluded. In an earlier analysis of about 590 of the donors, a V segment was called functional when productive rearrangements were above 56.7%, and segregating when the standard deviation between donors exceeded 5%. To diagnose cytomegalovirus status from the catalog of TCR beta chain sequences, a statistical classification framework was built. A later analysis assigned V and J genes by comparing TCR nucleotide sequences with IMGT/GENE-DB human TR gene sequences. A later analysis assigned CDR3 sequences and most-parsimonious VDJ recombination scenarios with the TCRdist pipeline. A later analysis defined each TCR beta chain by its CDR3 amino acid sequence plus V-gene family, and excluded reads lacking a unique V-gene family. In a later analysis, fewer than 650 highly shared, low-generation-probability nucleotide sequences were removed to address suspected cross-contamination and a sequencing artifact. For each public chain, a later analysis derived a clonal expansion index from normalized ranks of inferred template counts within each repertoire. A later analysis computed generation probabilities with a VDJ recombination model fitted to out-of-frame rearrangements, and checked the results against IGoR. Hypergeometric tests were used in a later analysis to score TCR-TCR, TCR-HLA and TCR-CMV co-occurrence, with a repertoire-size bias correction applied to the TCR pairs. A later analysis estimated false discovery rates by permuting HLA or CMV assignments 20 times. In a later analysis, co-occurring TCRs were grouped with DBSCAN, and TCRdist sequence similarity was added when clustering was performed within HLA-allele-positive subsets. For co-occurrence clustering, repertoires with fewer than 30,000 or more than 120,000 public chains were excluded, along with 4 to 6 repertoires with anomalous nucleotide sharing. TCRdb carries this immuneACCESS record with in-frame sequences only. Its versions omit some clonotypes, under half of them owing to an unresolved V gene in the studies checked, with the rest unexplained. V and J calls and clone size are those listed in that table; D and trimming were worked out from the DNA. The sample table holds under 130,000 clones, of which approximately 73% were seen once. 9% to 12% of the sample comes from the top ten.

In total, 666 healthy bone marrow donors made up the cohort. Cohort members were all nominally healthy when sampled, although unrecorded immune exposures were likely present. The donor tested CMV seropositive, placing the donor among the 289 seropositive members of the cohort. A peripheral blood sample was provided by each donor, and peripheral blood mononuclear cells were used for TCR beta sequencing. The Qiagen DNeasy Blood Extraction Kit was used to extract genomic DNA from the blood cell samples. The receptor was derived from a woman under 30 in good health and CMV-seropositive. Sequences were obtained from PBMCs. The rearrangement joined TRBV27 to TRBJ2-3; TRBD1 aligns with 8 central bases. The CDR3 reads as follows: CASSLGGQGRTDTQYF. The DNA sequence is given as TGTGCCAGCAGTTTAGGAGGACAGGGAAGGACAGATACGCAGTATTTT.